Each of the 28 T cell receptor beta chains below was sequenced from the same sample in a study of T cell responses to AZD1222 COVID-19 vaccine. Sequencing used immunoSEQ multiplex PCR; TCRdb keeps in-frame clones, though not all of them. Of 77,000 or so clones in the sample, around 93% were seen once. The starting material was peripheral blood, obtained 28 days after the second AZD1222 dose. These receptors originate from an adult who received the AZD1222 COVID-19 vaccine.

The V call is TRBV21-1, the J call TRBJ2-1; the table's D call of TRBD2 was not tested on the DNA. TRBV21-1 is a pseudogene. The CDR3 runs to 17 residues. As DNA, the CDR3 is TGTGCCAGCAGCTGGGGGCCTAGCGGGCTATCACACAATGAGCAGTTCTTC. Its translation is CASSWGPSGLSHNEQFF.

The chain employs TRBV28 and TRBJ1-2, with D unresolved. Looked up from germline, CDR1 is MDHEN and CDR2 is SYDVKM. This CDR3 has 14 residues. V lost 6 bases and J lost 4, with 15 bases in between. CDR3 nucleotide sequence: TGTGCCAGCAGCCCCGAAACGGCTCGCTATGGCTACACCTTC. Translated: CASSPETARYGYTF.

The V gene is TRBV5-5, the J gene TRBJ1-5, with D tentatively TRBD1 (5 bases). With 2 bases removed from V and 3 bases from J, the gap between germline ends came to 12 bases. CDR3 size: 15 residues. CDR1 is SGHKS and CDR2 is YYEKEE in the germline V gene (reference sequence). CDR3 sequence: CASSLTRVINQPQHF. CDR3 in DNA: TGTGCCAGCAGCTTAACCAGGGTGATCAATCAGCCCCAGCATTTT. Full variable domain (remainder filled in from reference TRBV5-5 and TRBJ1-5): DAGVTQSPTHLIKTRGQQVTLRCSPISGHKSVSWYQQVLGQGPQFIFQYYEKEERGRGNFPDRFSARQFPNYSSELNVNALLLGDSALYLCASSLTRVINQPQHFGDGTRLSIL.

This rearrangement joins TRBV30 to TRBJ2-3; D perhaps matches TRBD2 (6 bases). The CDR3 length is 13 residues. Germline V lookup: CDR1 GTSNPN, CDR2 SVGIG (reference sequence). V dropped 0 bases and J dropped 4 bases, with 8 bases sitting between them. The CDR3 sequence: CAWSVSSADTQYF. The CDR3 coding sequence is TGTGCCTGGAGTGTCTCTAGCGCAGATACGCAGTATTTT. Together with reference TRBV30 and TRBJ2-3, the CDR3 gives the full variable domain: SQTIHQWPATLVQPVGSPLSLECTVEGTSNPNLYWYRQAAGRGLQLLFYSVGIGQISSEVPQNLSASRPQDRQFILSSKKLLLSDSGFYLCAWSVSSADTQYFGPGTRLTVL.

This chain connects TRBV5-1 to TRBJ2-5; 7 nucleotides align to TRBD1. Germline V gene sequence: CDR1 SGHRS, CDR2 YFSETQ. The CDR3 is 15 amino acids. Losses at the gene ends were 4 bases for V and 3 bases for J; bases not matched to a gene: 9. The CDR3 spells CASSQRTGGKETQYF. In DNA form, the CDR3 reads TGCGCCAGCAGCCAAAGGACAGGCGGCAAAGAGACCCAGTACTTC.

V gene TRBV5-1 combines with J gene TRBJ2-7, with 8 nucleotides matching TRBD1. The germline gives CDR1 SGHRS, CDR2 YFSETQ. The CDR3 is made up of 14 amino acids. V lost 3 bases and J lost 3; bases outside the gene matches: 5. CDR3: CASSSRGRGYEQYF. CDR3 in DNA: TGCGCCAGCAGCTCCAGGGGGCGCGGCTACGAGCAGTACTTC.

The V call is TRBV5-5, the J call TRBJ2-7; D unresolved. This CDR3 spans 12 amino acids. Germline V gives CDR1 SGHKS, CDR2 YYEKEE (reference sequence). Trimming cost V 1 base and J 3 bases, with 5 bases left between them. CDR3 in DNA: TGTGCCAGCAGCTTGTTAAACTACGAGCAGTACTTC. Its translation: CASSLLNYEQYF.

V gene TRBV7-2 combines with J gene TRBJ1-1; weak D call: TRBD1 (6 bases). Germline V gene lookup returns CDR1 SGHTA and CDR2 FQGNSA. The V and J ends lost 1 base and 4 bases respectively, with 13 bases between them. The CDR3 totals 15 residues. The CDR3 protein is CASSLGGAGSTEAFF. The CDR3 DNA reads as TGTGCCAGCAGCTTAGGGGGGGCTGGCAGCACTGAAGCTTTCTTT.

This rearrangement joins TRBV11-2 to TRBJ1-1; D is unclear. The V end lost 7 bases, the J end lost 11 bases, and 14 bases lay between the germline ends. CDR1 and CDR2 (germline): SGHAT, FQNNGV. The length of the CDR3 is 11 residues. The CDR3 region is CASTFGFRAFF. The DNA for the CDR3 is TGTGCCAGCACCTTCGGGTTCCGGGCTTTCTTT.

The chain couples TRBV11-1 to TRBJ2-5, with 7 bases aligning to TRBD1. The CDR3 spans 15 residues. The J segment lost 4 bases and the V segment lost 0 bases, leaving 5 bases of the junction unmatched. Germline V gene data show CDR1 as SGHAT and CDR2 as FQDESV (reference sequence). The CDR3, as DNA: TGTGCCAGCAGCTTAGCCCTACAGGGGATAGAGACCCAGTACTTC. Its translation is CASSLALQGIETQYF.

The CDR3: CASSSSGVDLKTQYF. CDR3 DNA: TGTGCCAGCAGTTCCTCGGGAGTAGATTTAAAGACCCAGTACTTC. This chain connects TRBV28 to TRBJ2-5, with D possibly TRBD2 on 6 matching bases. CDR1 and CDR2 from the germline V gene are MDHEN and SYDVKM. The CDR3 sequence is 15 residues long. V was shortened by 4 bases and J by 6 bases, with 18 bases between the two germline ends.

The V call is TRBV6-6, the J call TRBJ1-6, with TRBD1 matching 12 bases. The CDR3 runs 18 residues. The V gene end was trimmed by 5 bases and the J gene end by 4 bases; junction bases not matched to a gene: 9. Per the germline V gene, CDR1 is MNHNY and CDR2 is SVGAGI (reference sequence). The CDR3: CASSRRDRGQNYNSPLHF. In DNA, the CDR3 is TGTGCCAGCAGTCGACGGGACAGGGGGCAAAATTATAATTCACCCCTCCACTTT.

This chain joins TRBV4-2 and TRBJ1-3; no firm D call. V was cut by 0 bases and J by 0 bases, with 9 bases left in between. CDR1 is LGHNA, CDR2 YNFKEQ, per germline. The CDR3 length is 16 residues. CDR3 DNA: TGTGCCAGCAGCCAAGATATTTTACACTCTGGAAACACCATATATTTT. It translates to CASSQDILHSGNTIYF.

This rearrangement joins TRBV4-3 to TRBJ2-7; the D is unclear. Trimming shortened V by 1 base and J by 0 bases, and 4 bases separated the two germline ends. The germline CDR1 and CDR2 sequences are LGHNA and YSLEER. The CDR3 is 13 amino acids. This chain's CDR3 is CASSQGGSYEQYF. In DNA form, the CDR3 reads TGCGCCAGCAGCCAAGGAGGCTCCTACGAGCAGTACTTC.

The CDR3 is CASSFVLTVNTEAFF. For the CDR3, the DNA is TGTGCCAGCAGCTTTGTCTTGACAGTGAACACTGAAGCTTTCTTT. This chain links TRBV7-2 with TRBJ1-1; D may be TRBD1 (5 bases). This CDR3 region has 15 residues. Trimming took off 3 bases at V and 0 bases at J, with 11 bases between the two ends. CDR1 SGHTA and CDR2 FQGNSA come from the germline V gene. Full variable domain (remainder filled in from reference TRBV7-2 and TRBJ1-1): GAGVSQSPSNKVTEKGKDVELRCDPISGHTALYWYRQSLGQGLEFLIYFQGNSAPDKSGLPSDRFSAERTGGSVSTLTIQRTQQEDSAVYLCASSFVLTVNTEAFFGQGTRLTVV.

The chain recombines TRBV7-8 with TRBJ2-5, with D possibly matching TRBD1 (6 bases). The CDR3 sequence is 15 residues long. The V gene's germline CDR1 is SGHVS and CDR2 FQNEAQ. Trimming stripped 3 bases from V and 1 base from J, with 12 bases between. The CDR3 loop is CASSFRTASQETQYF. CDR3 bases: TGTGCCAGCAGCTTTCGGACAGCCTCCCAAGAGACCCAGTACTTC.

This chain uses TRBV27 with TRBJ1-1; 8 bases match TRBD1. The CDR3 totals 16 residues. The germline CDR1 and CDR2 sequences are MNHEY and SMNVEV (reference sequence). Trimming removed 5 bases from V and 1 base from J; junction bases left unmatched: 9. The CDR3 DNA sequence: TGTGCCAGCAGTCCCACCGTGGGGACAGGGAACACTGAAGCTTTCTTT. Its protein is CASSPTVGTGNTEAFF.

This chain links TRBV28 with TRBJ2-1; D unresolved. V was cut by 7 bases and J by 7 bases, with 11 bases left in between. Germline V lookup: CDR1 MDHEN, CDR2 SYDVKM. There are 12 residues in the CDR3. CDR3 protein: CASNPSKNEQFF. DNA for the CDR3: TGTGCCAGCAACCCATCCAAGAATGAGCAGTTCTTC.

CDR3 DNA: TGTGCCAGCAGCCAAGCCATACAAACCGGGGAGCTGTTTTTT. Its translation is CASSQAIQTGELFF. The V and J genes are TRBV3-1 (or the pseudogene TRBV3-2) and TRBJ2-2; D is undetermined. The CDR3 is 14 residues long. The germline V gene has CDR1 LGHDT and CDR2 YNNKEL (reference sequence). V lost 1 base to trimming and J lost 5 bases, with 8 bases between them.

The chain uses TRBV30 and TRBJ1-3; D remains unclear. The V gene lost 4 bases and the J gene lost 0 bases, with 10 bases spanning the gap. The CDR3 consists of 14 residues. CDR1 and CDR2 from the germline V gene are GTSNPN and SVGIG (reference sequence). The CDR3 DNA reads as TGTGCCTGGACCCGGAGTTACTCTGGAAACACCATATATTTT. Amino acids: CAWTRSYSGNTIYF.

This CDR3 is CASSFYGGESYNEQFF. In DNA form, the CDR3 reads TGCGCCAGCAGCTTCTATGGCGGGGAGTCCTACAATGAGCAGTTCTTC. V and J are TRBV5-1 and TRBJ2-1, with a tentative D call TRBD2 (6 bases). Germline assignment: CDR1 SGHRS and CDR2 YFSETQ. CDR3 length equals 16 residues. The germline V and J ends were trimmed by 2 bases and 1 base, with 13 bases remaining between them.

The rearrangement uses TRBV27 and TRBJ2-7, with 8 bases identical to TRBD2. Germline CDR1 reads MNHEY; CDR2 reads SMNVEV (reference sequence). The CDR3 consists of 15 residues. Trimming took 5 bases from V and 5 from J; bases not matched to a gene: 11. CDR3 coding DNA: TGTGCCAGCAGTCCCCGACTAGCGCGCGGGGACGAGCAGTACTTC. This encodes CASSPRLARGDEQYF.

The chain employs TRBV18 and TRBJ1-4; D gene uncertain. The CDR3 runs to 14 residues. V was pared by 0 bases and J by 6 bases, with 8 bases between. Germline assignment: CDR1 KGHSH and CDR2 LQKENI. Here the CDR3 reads CASSPPSGDEKLFF. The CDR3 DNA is TGTGCCAGCTCACCACCATCCGGCGATGAAAAACTGTTTTTT.

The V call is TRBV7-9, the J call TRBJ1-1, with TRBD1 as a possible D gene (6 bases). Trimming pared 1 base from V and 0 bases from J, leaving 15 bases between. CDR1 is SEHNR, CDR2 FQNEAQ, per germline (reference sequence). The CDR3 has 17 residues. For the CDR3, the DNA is TGTGCCAGCAGCTTAGTCCCACGGACAGACCTGAACACTGAAGCTTTCTTT. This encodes CASSLVPRTDLNTEAFF. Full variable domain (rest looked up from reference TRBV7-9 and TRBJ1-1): DTGVSQNPRHKITKRGQNVTFRCDPISEHNRLYWYRQTLGQGPEFLTYFQNEAQLEKSRLLSDRFSAERPKGSFSTLEIQRTEQGDSAMYLCASSLVPRTDLNTEAFFGQGTRLTVV.

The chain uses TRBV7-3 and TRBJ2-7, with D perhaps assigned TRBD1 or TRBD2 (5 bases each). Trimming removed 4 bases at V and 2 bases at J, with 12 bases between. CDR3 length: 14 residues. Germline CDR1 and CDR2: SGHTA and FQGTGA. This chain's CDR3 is CASSSPRDPYEQYF. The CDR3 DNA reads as TGTGCCAGCAGCTCCCCTAGGGACCCCTACGAGCAGTACTTC.

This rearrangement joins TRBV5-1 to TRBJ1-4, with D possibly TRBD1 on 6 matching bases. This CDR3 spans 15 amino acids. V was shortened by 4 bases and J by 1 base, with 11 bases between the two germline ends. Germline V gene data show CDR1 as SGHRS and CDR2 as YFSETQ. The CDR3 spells CASSPGAGTNEKLFF. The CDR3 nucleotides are TGCGCCAGCAGCCCGGGGGCGGGAACTAATGAAAAACTGTTTTTT.

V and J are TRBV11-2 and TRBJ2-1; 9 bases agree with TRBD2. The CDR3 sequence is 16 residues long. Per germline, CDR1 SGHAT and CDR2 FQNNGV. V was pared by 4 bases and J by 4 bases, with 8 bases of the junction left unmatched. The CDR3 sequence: CASSSLFSGGYNEQFF. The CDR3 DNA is TGTGCCAGCAGCTCACTATTTAGCGGGGGTTACAATGAGCAGTTCTTC.

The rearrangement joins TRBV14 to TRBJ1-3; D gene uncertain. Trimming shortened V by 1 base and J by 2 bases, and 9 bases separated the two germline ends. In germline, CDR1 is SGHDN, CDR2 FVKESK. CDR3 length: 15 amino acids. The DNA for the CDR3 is TGTGCCAGCAGCCAAGTCGGGTCGCCTGGAAACACCATATATTTT. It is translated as CASSQVGSPGNTIYF.